This T cell receptor (beta chain) was identified during a study of blood T cells in healthy people across ages. The wider study: Template switching picked up about one barcoded beta molecule for each two T cells.

Healthy Caucasians from Russia aged roughly 6 to 90 served as donors. CDR1 is SQVTM and CDR2 is ANQGSEA in the germline V gene. The CDR3 is made up of 20 amino acids. A second PCR of roughly 7 to 11 cycles used a sample-barcoded 5' primer and a J-beta primer mix. TCRdb re-called the 5' RACE reads with MiXCR, one entry per CDR3 protein. The sample carries 600,000 or so distinct CDR3 sequences, 47% recorded once. In regard to this clonotype: It may be a read error: a sequence one base away is much more abundant.

The chain has TRBV29-1 and TRBJ2-1; D might be TRBD1 or TRBD2, each matching 5 bases. Judging by the DNA end, TRBJ2-7 fits better; the J call may be wrong. The sequencing sample was made of blood. The TCR sequence derives from a man older than 75 in good health. The CDR3, as DNA: TGCAGCGGTGGGGTCCAGCGGAAAGGAGTAGGAGAATGGGGGTACAATGAGCAGTACTTC. It codes for CSGGVQRKGVGEWGYNEQYF.